This is a list of T cell receptor beta chains from one sample in a study of OX40 agonist ivuxolimab in advanced cancers. Here immunoSEQ multiplex PCR was the method, and the copy in TCRdb shows in-frame clones only, minus some. The sample carries about 77,000 clones, around 94% recorded once. The specimen comprised CD4+ or CD8+ T cells sorted from blood, sampled in a trial of the OX40 agonist ivuxolimab. The receptors come from an adult with an advanced solid tumor such as melanoma, head and neck, liver or kidney cancer. CDR3s include the opening cysteine and the closing phenylalanine or tryptophan. D genes are given only for firm matches. Only some rows state a clone size, as once, few, many or a class for expanded clones.

v_gene	j_gene	len	d_gene	abundance	CDR3aa	CDR3nt
TRBV2	TRBJ1-4	13	.	.	CASRQPYLEKLFF	TGTGCCAGCAGACAGCCATATCTCGAAAAACTGTTTTTT
TRBV7-2	TRBJ2-5	16	TRBD2	.	CASSLGVAGGQETQYF	TGTGCCAGCAGCCTTGGGGTAGCGGGAGGCCAAGAGACCCAGTACTTC
TRBV5-5	TRBJ1-4	15	TRBD1	few	CASSLTGTDHEKLFF	TGTGCCAGCAGCTTAACCGGGACAGATCATGAAAAACTGTTTTTT
TRBV5-1	TRBJ2-2	14	.	.	CASSLSGPTGELFF	TGCGCCAGCAGCCTTAGCGGACCGACCGGGGAGCTGTTTTTT
TRBV7-2	TRBJ2-2	15	.	.	CASSFATYNTGELFF	TGTGCCAGCAGCTTTGCGACATACAACACCGGGGAGCTGTTTTTT
TRBV29-1	TRBJ2-7	11	.	.	CSGTTTYEQYF	TGCAGCGGGACTACAACCTACGAGCAGTACTTC
TRBV4-2	TRBJ1-2	15	.	.	CASSRDPGEYYGYTF	TGTGCCAGCAGCCGAGATCCGGGGGAATACTATGGCTACACCTTC
TRBV28	TRBJ2-6	16	TRBD1	.	CASSLPTGAGANVLTF	TGTGCCAGCAGTTTACCAACAGGGGCAGGGGCCAACGTCCTGACTTTC
TRBV19	TRBJ1-1	14	.	.	CASSIGVRNTEAFF	TGTGCCAGTAGTATAGGGGTAAGGAACACTGAAGCTTTCTTT
TRBV6-5	TRBJ1-2	12	.	.	CATRSTTYGYTF	TGTGCCACACGGTCCACTACTTATGGCTACACCTTC
TRBV28	TRBJ1-2	14	.	.	CASSGTPEGYGYTF	TGTGCCAGCAGTGGGACCCCAGAAGGCTATGGCTACACCTTC
TRBV6-5	TRBJ1-1	13	.	few	CATRGGLNTEAFF	TGTGCCACTAGGGGGGGTCTGAACACTGAAGCTTTCTTT
TRBV29-1	TRBJ1-2	13	.	.	CSVENRVLYGYTF	TGCAGCGTTGAAAACAGGGTTCTCTATGGCTACACCTTC
TRBV5-6	TRBJ2-1	13	.	.	CASSLGQHNEQFF	TGTGCCAGCAGCTTGGGACAGCACAATGAGCAGTTCTTC
TRBV6-1	TRBJ1-2	14	.	.	CASSEAVLYYGYTF	TGTGCCAGCAGTGAAGCAGTCCTCTACTATGGCTACACCTTC
TRBV19	TRBJ2-5	16	TRBD2	once	CASSTLRLAGVETQYF	TGTGCCAGTAGTACCCTTCGGCTAGCGGGAGTTGAGACCCAGTACTTC
TRBV10-3	TRBJ2-7	16	TRBD1	.	CAISETPGQGSEEQYF	TGTGCCATCAGTGAGACGCCGGGACAGGGGAGCGAGGAGCAGTACTTC
TRBV28	TRBJ2-2	15	.	.	CASSRRSGLDWELFF	TGTGCCAGCAGCCGCAGGAGTGGCTTGGACTGGGAGCTGTTTTTT
TRBV5-4	TRBJ2-5	14	.	.	CASSLAAIQETQYF	TGTGCCAGCAGCTTGGCGGCCATCCAAGAGACCCAGTACTTC
TRBV28	TRBJ2-5	14	.	.	CASSLGGARETQYF	TGTGCCAGCAGTTTGGGGGGGGCCAGAGAGACCCAGTACTTC
TRBV7-2	TRBJ1-5	14	.	once	CASSLDSGNQPQHF	TGTGCCAGCAGCTTGGACAGTGGCAATCAGCCCCAGCATTTT
TRBV5-6	TRBJ1-5	16	.	.	CASSPRGEFSNQPQHF	TGTGCCAGCAGCCCCCGCGGGGAATTCAGCAATCAGCCCCAGCATTTT
TRBV11-3	TRBJ2-1	15	TRBD2	.	CASSWGLATYNEQFF	TGTGCCAGCAGCTGGGGACTAGCGACCTACAATGAGCAGTTCTTC
TRBV5-1	TRBJ2-5	18	TRBD2	.	CASSLGLAGTRPTGGQYF	TGCGCCAGCAGCTTGGGACTAGCGGGAACTCGCCCGACCGGGGGCCAGTACTTC
TRBV25-1	TRBJ2-3	14	.	.	CASSPRTSTDTQYF	TGTGCCAGCTCCCCTAGAACCAGCACAGATACGCAGTATTTT